The rows below give T cell receptor beta chains drawn from one sample of a study of cytomegalovirus exposure and HLA in healthy donors. Libraries were prepared by immunoSEQ multiplex PCR; TCRdb keeps only in-frame clonotypes and omits some of them. Among about 130,000 clones, approximately 84% were seen once, and the ten largest hold roughly 30%. Sequenced material: PBMCs. Every receptor here comes from a man aged 25 to 45 in good health and CMV-seropositive. Both conserved end residues are part of each CDR3. D genes are given only for firm matches. The size entry is marked missing in some rows and otherwise reads once, few, many or a size class.

j_call: TRBJ1-2
d_call: -
clone_size: -
v_call: TRBV5-1
cdr3_nt: TGCGCCAGCAGCTCAGGGGATGGGTATGGCTACACCTTC
cdr3_aa: CASSSGDGYGYTF

j_call: TRBJ2-1
d_call: TRBD2
clone_size: -
v_call: TRBV7-2
cdr3_nt: TGTGCCAGCAGCCCGTTCTCGACTAGCGGTTATGAGCAGTTCTTC
cdr3_aa: CASSPFSTSGYEQFF

j_call: TRBJ1-5
d_call: -
clone_size: -
v_call: TRBV27
cdr3_nt: TGTGCCAGCAGTCGGTACGGGGAAAATCAGCCCCAGCATTTT
cdr3_aa: CASSRYGENQPQHF

j_call: TRBJ1-6
d_call: TRBD1
clone_size: -
v_call: TRBV11-1
cdr3_nt: TGTGCCAGCAGCTTCCGGGACAGTACCGAATCACCCCTCCACTTT
cdr3_aa: CASSFRDSTESPLHF

j_call: TRBJ2-3
d_call: TRBD2
clone_size: once
v_call: TRBV6-1
cdr3_nt: TGTGCCAGCAGTAGCGGGAGAACGGATACGCAGTATTTT
cdr3_aa: CASSSGRTDTQYF

j_call: TRBJ1-2
d_call: -
clone_size: -
v_call: TRBV6-5
cdr3_nt: TGTGCCAGCAGCACCGGACAGATCCGCCGCTATGGCTACACCTTC
cdr3_aa: CASSTGQIRRYGYTF

j_call: TRBJ1-1
d_call: TRBD1
clone_size: -
v_call: TRBV2
cdr3_nt: TGTGCCAGCAGTGAACAGGGGGCCATGAACACTGAAGCTTTCTTT
cdr3_aa: CASSEQGAMNTEAFF

j_call: TRBJ1-6
d_call: -
clone_size: -
v_call: TRBV4-2
cdr3_nt: TGTGCCAGCAGCCAAGAGAAGGGGTCCAATTCACCCCTCCACTTT
cdr3_aa: CASSQEKGSNSPLHF

j_call: TRBJ1-1
d_call: -
clone_size: few
v_call: TRBV5-1
cdr3_nt: TGCGCCAGCAGCTCTAGACTCCCGGGACAGAACACTGAAGCTTTCTTT
cdr3_aa: CASSSRLPGQNTEAFF

j_call: TRBJ2-3
d_call: -
clone_size: -
v_call: TRBV2
cdr3_nt: TGTGCCAGCACGGAGGGACGGCGGCCAGATACGCAGTATTTT
cdr3_aa: CASTEGRRPDTQYF

j_call: TRBJ1-2
d_call: -
clone_size: -
v_call: TRBV29-1
cdr3_nt: TGCAGCGTTCTTAGGGGGTTGGGCTACACCTTC
cdr3_aa: CSVLRGLGYTF

j_call: TRBJ1-5
d_call: -
clone_size: -
v_call: TRBV29-1
cdr3_nt: TGCAGCGTAATAACGGACAGACTGGGCAATCAGCCCCAGCATTTT
cdr3_aa: CSVITDRLGNQPQHF

j_call: TRBJ1-4
d_call: TRBD1
clone_size: -
v_call: TRBV6-1
cdr3_nt: TGTGCCAGCAGCGGGGGACAGGGGGGCCGTGGAAAACTGTTTTTT
cdr3_aa: CASSGGQGGRGKLFF

j_call: TRBJ2-5
d_call: -
clone_size: -
v_call: TRBV5-1
cdr3_nt: TGCGCCAGCAGCTTGGGCGGTTTCCAGGAGACCCAGTACTTC
cdr3_aa: CASSLGGFQETQYF

j_call: TRBJ2-1
d_call: -
clone_size: -
v_call: TRBV11-1
cdr3_nt: TGTGCCAGCAGCTTAGCCTGGGAGGATTTCTATGAGCAGTTCTTC
cdr3_aa: CASSLAWEDFYEQFF

j_call: TRBJ2-1
d_call: -
clone_size: -
v_call: TRBV15
cdr3_nt: TGTGCCACCAGCAGTCGTCAGGGTCTTTCCAGTGAGCAGTTCTTC
cdr3_aa: CATSSRQGLSSEQFF

j_call: TRBJ1-1
d_call: -
clone_size: -
v_call: TRBV12-5
cdr3_nt: TGTGCTAGTGGCATAGACATTGAAGCTTTCTTT
cdr3_aa: CASGIDIEAFF

j_call: TRBJ1-2
d_call: -
clone_size: -
v_call: TRBV18
cdr3_nt: TGTGCCAGCTCACCACCGGCAGGGTTCTATGGCTACACCTTC
cdr3_aa: CASSPPAGFYGYTF

j_call: TRBJ2-7
d_call: -
clone_size: -
v_call: TRBV11-2
cdr3_nt: TGTGCCAGCAGCTTAGAAGGGACTCATATTTACGAGCAGTACTTC
cdr3_aa: CASSLEGTHIYEQYF

j_call: TRBJ1-1
d_call: -
clone_size: -
v_call: TRBV19
cdr3_nt: TGTGCCAGTAGTAGTTGGACAGACGCTGAAGCTTTCTTT
cdr3_aa: CASSSWTDAEAFF

j_call: TRBJ2-1
d_call: TRBD1
clone_size: -
v_call: TRBV9
cdr3_nt: TGTGCCAGCAGCATCCACCCACAGGGGACCTTAGGCAATGAGCAGTTCTTC
cdr3_aa: CASSIHPQGTLGNEQFF

j_call: TRBJ1-1
d_call: -
clone_size: -
v_call: TRBV11-3
cdr3_nt: TGTGCCAGCAGCTTCGGGAACACTGAAGCTTTCTTT
cdr3_aa: CASSFGNTEAFF

j_call: TRBJ1-4
d_call: -
clone_size: once
v_call: TRBV10-3
cdr3_nt: TGTGCCATCAGTGAGACAGCAACTAATGAAAAACTGTTTTTT
cdr3_aa: CAISETATNEKLFF

j_call: TRBJ2-3
d_call: TRBD1
clone_size: -
v_call: TRBV5-4
cdr3_nt: TGTGCCAGCAGCCCGGGGACAGGGCTTGGTGCACGGAATACGCAGTATTTT
cdr3_aa: CASSPGTGLGARNTQYF

j_call: TRBJ1-1
d_call: TRBD1
clone_size: -
v_call: TRBV9
cdr3_nt: TGTGCCAGCAGCGCACTCAGGGGGGACACTGAAGCTTTCTTT
cdr3_aa: CASSALRGDTEAFF

j_call: TRBJ2-7
d_call: -
clone_size: few
v_call: TRBV4-1
cdr3_nt: TGCGCCAGCAGCCCAATCCTCCAGGGAAACGAGCAGTACTTC
cdr3_aa: CASSPILQGNEQYF

j_call: TRBJ2-7
d_call: TRBD1
clone_size: -
v_call: TRBV14
cdr3_nt: TGTGCCAGCAGCCAAGGACAGGGTTTTTACTACGAGCAGTACTTC
cdr3_aa: CASSQGQGFYYEQYF

j_call: TRBJ1-1
d_call: -
clone_size: -
v_call: TRBV6-1
cdr3_nt: TGTGCCAGCAGTGTGGGACTGCTGAACACTGAAGCTTTCTTT
cdr3_aa: CASSVGLLNTEAFF

j_call: TRBJ1-4
d_call: -
clone_size: -
v_call: TRBV10-3
cdr3_nt: TGTGCCATCAGTGAGTCGCAGGGGCAGGGCTTTGGTTATGAAAAACTGTTTTTT
cdr3_aa: CAISESQGQGFGYEKLFF

j_call: TRBJ1-2
d_call: -
clone_size: -
v_call: TRBV9
cdr3_nt: TGTGCCAGCAGCGGGGCCCCCGACAGTGTCGGCCTTAACTATGGCTACACCTTC
cdr3_aa: CASSGAPDSVGLNYGYTF

j_call: TRBJ2-7
d_call: -
clone_size: -
v_call: TRBV7-8
cdr3_nt: TGTGCCACCGGAGGGGCCGCCGAACTCTACGAGCAGTACTTC
cdr3_aa: CATGGAAELYEQYF

j_call: TRBJ1-1
d_call: TRBD1
clone_size: -
v_call: TRBV4-2
cdr3_nt: TGTGCCAGCAGCCCACCGGGACAGGGAAACACTGAAGCTTTCTTT
cdr3_aa: CASSPPGQGNTEAFF

j_call: TRBJ1-2
d_call: TRBD1
clone_size: -
v_call: TRBV18
cdr3_nt: TGTGCCAGCTCACCACTGGACAGGGGGCGCTTAATCTACACCTTC
cdr3_aa: CASSPLDRGRLIYTF

j_call: TRBJ1-1
d_call: -
clone_size: few
v_call: TRBV5-1
cdr3_nt: TGCGCCAGCAATAGTGAGAACACTGAAGCTTTCTTT
cdr3_aa: CASNSENTEAFF

j_call: TRBJ2-7
d_call: -
clone_size: -
v_call: TRBV30
cdr3_nt: TGTGCCTGGACCCAAGCGGGCCCTGGGGAGCAGTACTTC
cdr3_aa: CAWTQAGPGEQYF

j_call: TRBJ1-2
d_call: -
clone_size: -
v_call: TRBV6-5
cdr3_nt: TGTGCCACCCGGGAGCCCTTGGGCTACACCTTC
cdr3_aa: CATREPLGYTF

j_call: TRBJ2-7
d_call: TRBD1
clone_size: many
v_call: TRBV6-6
cdr3_nt: TGTGCCAGTCAGACAGGGGTTAAGGACGAGCAGTACTTC
cdr3_aa: CASQTGVKDEQYF

j_call: TRBJ2-3
d_call: -
clone_size: -
v_call: TRBV5-1
cdr3_nt: TGCGCCAGCAGCTTGGGGGGGGAAACAGATACGCAGTATTTT
cdr3_aa: CASSLGGETDTQYF

j_call: TRBJ2-2
d_call: TRBD2
clone_size: -
v_call: TRBV11-2
cdr3_nt: TGTGCCAGCAGCGGACGGGAGGAGGGCACCGGGGAGCTGTTTTTT
cdr3_aa: CASSGREEGTGELFF

j_call: TRBJ1-5
d_call: TRBD1
clone_size: -
v_call: TRBV27
cdr3_nt: TGTGCCAGCAGCCAGAGACAGGGAACAGGCAATCAGCCCCAGCATTTT
cdr3_aa: CASSQRQGTGNQPQHF

j_call: TRBJ1-1
d_call: TRBD1
clone_size: -
v_call: TRBV14
cdr3_nt: TGTGCCAGCAGCCAGGCCTTGGGACAGGGAAGCACTGAAGCTTTCTTT
cdr3_aa: CASSQALGQGSTEAFF

j_call: TRBJ1-3
d_call: -
clone_size: -
v_call: TRBV4-1
cdr3_nt: TGCGCCAGCAGCCTCAGGGCCCTTACCTCTGGAAACACCATATATTTT
cdr3_aa: CASSLRALTSGNTIYF